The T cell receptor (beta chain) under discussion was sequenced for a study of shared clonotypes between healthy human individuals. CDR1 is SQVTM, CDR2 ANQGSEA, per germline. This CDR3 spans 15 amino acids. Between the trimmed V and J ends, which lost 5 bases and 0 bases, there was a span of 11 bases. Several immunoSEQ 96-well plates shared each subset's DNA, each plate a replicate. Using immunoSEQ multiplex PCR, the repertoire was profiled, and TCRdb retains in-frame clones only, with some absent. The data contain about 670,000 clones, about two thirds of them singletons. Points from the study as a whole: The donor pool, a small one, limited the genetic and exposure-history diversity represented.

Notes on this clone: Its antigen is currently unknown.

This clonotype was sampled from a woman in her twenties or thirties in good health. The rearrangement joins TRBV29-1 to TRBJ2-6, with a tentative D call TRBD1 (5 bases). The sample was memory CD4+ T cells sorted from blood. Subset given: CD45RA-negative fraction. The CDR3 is CSVSGLSSGANVLTF. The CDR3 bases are TGCAGCGTTTCAGGGCTCAGCTCTGGGGCCAACGTCCTGACTTTC.